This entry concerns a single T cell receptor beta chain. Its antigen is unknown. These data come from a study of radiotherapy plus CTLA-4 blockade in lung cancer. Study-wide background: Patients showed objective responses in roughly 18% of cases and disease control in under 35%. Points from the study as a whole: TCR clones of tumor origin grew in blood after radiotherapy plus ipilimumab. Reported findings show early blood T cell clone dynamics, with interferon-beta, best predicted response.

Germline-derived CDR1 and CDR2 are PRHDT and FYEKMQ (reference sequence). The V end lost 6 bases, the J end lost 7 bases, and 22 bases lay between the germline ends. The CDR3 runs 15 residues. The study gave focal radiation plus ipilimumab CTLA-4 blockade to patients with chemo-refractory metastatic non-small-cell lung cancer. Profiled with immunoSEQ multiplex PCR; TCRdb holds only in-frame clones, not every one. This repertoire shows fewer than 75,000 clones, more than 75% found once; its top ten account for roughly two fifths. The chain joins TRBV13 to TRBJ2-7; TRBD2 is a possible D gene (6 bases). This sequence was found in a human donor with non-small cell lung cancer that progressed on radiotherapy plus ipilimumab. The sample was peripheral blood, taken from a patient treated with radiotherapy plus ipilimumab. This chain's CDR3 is CASRLSKFGAGEQYF. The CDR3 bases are TGTGCCAGCAGGTTATCAAAGTTTGGGGCGGGAGAGCAGTACTTC.